A single sample gave rise to the 27 T cell receptor beta chains below, sequenced in a study of blood T cell repertoires in COVID-19. Here immunoSEQ multiplex PCR was the method, and the copy in TCRdb shows in-frame clones only, minus some. The sample shows approximately 270,000 clones, roughly nine tenths of them seen only once. The specimen sequenced was PBMCs or T cells enriched from blood (not recorded which). Receptor source: a woman between 55 and 75 years old who had recovered from COVID-19.

This chain uses TRBV29-1 with TRBJ1-2; D gene ambiguous. Trimming took 6 bases from V and 1 from J, leaving 24 bases between them. The CDR3 runs to 17 residues. Per germline, CDR1 SQVTM and CDR2 ANQGSEA. The CDR3 spells CSVFKIRRLEGNYGYTF. DNA for the CDR3: TGCAGCGTATTCAAAATTAGACGCTTAGAGGGTAACTATGGCTACACCTTC.

This clone has a single count. V is TRBV11-3 and J is TRBJ2-7, with 11 bases matching TRBD2. The CDR3 contains 14 residues. Germline CDR1 SGHNT, CDR2 YENEEA. V lost 5 bases, J lost 3 bases, and 3 bases stayed unmatched. The CDR3 coding sequence is TGTGCCAGCAGCCTCGGGACTAGCGGCTACGAGCAGTACTTC. Translated, it gives CASSLGTSGYEQYF.

The chain couples TRBV6-5 to TRBJ2-2, with a tentative D call TRBD2 (6 bases). V was shortened by 2 bases and J by 5 bases, with 12 bases between the two germline ends. This CDR3 region has 15 residues. Germline V gives CDR1 MNHEY, CDR2 SVGAGI. The CDR3 protein is CASSYDLASTGELFF. The CDR3 DNA reads as TGTGCCAGCAGTTACGACCTAGCGTCGACCGGGGAGCTGTTTTTT.

The chain carries TRBV12-3 or TRBV12-4 and TRBJ2-1; D may be TRBD1 (5 bases). The V end was cut by 6 bases, the J end by 7 bases, with 13 bases between. The CDR3 spans 13 residues. The CDR3 is CASSPGMWNEQFF. CDR3 in DNA: TGTGCCAGCAGCCCAGGGATGTGGAATGAGCAGTTCTTC.

This clone was picked up a small number of times. This rearrangement joins TRBV6-5 to TRBJ1-2, with TRBD1 identical over 8 bases. Germline-derived CDR1 and CDR2 are MNHEY and SVGAGI. V shed 6 bases and J 4 bases; nucleotides not matched to a gene: 7. CDR3 size: 14 residues. This CDR3 is CASRILQGGYGYTF. The DNA of the CDR3 is TGTGCCAGCAGAATTCTACAGGGGGGCTATGGCTACACCTTC.

CDR3 in DNA: TGTGCCAGCAGCGTTGACAGGGAGGTGTTTTTT. Residues: CASSVDREVFF. This chain uses TRBV5-5 with TRBJ1-4; 7 nucleotides line up with TRBD1. This CDR3 has 11 amino acids. V was clipped by 4 bases and J by 15 bases; unmatched bases: 6. Germline assignment: CDR1 SGHKS and CDR2 YYEKEE (reference sequence).

The chain joins TRBV24-1 to TRBJ1-3; no clear D gene. V lost 4 bases to trimming and J lost 0 bases, with 12 bases between them. This CDR3 spans 16 amino acids. The germline V gene encodes CDR1 KGHDR and CDR2 SFDVKD. CDR3 loop: CATSELDLYSGNTIYF. The CDR3 DNA reads TGTGCCACCAGTGAGTTAGACTTATACTCTGGAAACACCATATATTTT.

V is TRBV2 and J is TRBJ1-3; D remains unclear. The germline gives CDR1 SNHLY, CDR2 FYNNEI. Trimming shortened V by 10 bases and J by 0 bases, and 16 bases separated the two germline ends. CDR3 size: 15 residues. The CDR3 loop is CATSRGRVSGNTIYF. The CDR3 coding sequence is TGTGCCACCTCTCGAGGGCGGGTCTCTGGAAACACCATATATTTT.

V and J are TRBV9 and TRBJ2-1; tentatively, D is TRBD1 (6 bases). The CDR3 has 12 amino acids. The germline V gene encodes CDR1 SGDLS and CDR2 YYNGEE. Trimming removed 5 bases from V and 7 bases from J, with 10 bases in between. In DNA, the CDR3 is TGTGCCAGCAGGGGGGCTCGAAATGAGCAGTTCTTC. The encoded protein is CASRGARNEQFF.

This chain joins TRBV20-1 and TRBJ2-5; D not resolved. The CDR3 spans 11 residues. CDR1 and CDR2 from the germline V gene are DFQATT and SNEGSKA (reference sequence). Deletions cut 8 bases from V and 5 bases from J, with 12 bases between. The CDR3 sequence: CSTFGHETQYF. In DNA, the CDR3 is TGCAGTACGTTTGGCCACGAGACCCAGTACTTC.

This clone was counted only a few times. V usage is TRBV2 and J usage is TRBJ1-5; 12 bases line up with TRBD1. The CDR3 runs to 17 residues. Germline V lookup: CDR1 SNHLY, CDR2 FYNNEI. V was clipped by 6 bases and J by 6 bases; unmatched bases: 12. CDR3 in DNA: TGTGCCAGCAGCGAAATTCTGGGACAGGGGGCTGGTCAGCCCCAGCATTTT. Its protein product is CASSEILGQGAGQPQHF. Full variable domain (outside the CDR3, taken from reference TRBV2 and TRBJ1-5): EPEVTQTPSHQVTQMGQEVILRCVPISNHLYFYWYRQILGQKVEFLVSFYNNEISEKSEIFDDQFSVERPDGSNFTLKIRSTKLEDSAMYFCASSEILGQGAGQPQHFGDGTRLSIL.

The gene calls are TRBV28 and TRBJ1-5; D gene ambiguous. V lost 8 bases and J lost 6, with 20 bases in between. Germline V gives CDR1 MDHEN, CDR2 SYDVKM. The CDR3 sequence is 15 residues long. The CDR3 coding sequence is TGTGCCAGCCCCCCTTCGGGGAAGGGAGGTCAGCCCCAGCATTTT. It translates to CASPPSGKGGQPQHF.

The rearrangement uses TRBV28 and TRBJ2-2, with D possibly TRBD1 on 7 matching bases. Trimming removed 7 bases at V and 3 bases at J, with 12 bases between. Germline values: CDR1 MDHEN, CDR2 SYDVKM. This CDR3 spans 14 amino acids. Here the CDR3 DNA reads TGTGCCAGCATTGCGGGACAGCACACCGGGGAGCTGTTTTTT. This sequence encodes CASIAGQHTGELFF.

This clone was picked up a small number of times. The gene calls are TRBV28 and TRBJ2-1; 8 nucleotides align to TRBD1. Germline trimming cut 6 bases from V and 5 bases from J; bases unmatched to any gene: 9. Germline CDR1 MDHEN, CDR2 SYDVKM. The CDR3 loop spans 15 amino acids. The CDR3 nucleotides read TGTGCCAGCAGCCACCGGACAGGGTTTAACAATGAGCAGTTCTTC. Its protein is CASSHRTGFNNEQFF.

V and J are TRBV24-1 and TRBJ2-1; 11 bases align to TRBD2. V dropped 3 bases and J dropped 10; count of bases not matched to a gene: 7. This CDR3 region has 15 residues. The V gene's germline CDR1 is KGHDR and CDR2 SFDVKD. CDR3 in DNA: TGTGCCACCAGTGATGGTAGCGGGAGGGCTAGGGAGCAGTTCTTC. Amino acids: CATSDGSGRAREQFF.

The chain is built from TRBV5-1 and TRBJ1-1, with 7 positions matching TRBD1. Germline assignment: CDR1 SGHRS and CDR2 YFSETQ. The CDR3 has 15 residues. With 4 bases clipped from V and 1 base from J, the junction kept 7 bases outside the gene matches. CDR3 sequence reads: CASSVTTGPNTEAFF. DNA for the CDR3: TGCGCCAGCAGCGTTACGACAGGGCCGAACACTGAAGCTTTCTTT.

This rearrangement joins TRBV28 to TRBJ2-2; TRBD2 aligns across 7 bases. The J segment lost 7 bases and the V segment lost 5 bases, leaving 13 bases of the junction unmatched. This CDR3 has 16 residues. Germline V gene data show CDR1 as MDHEN and CDR2 as SYDVKM. The CDR3 spells CASSPEGLPNGGELFF. CDR3 DNA sequence: TGTGCCAGCAGTCCAGAGGGACTACCTAACGGCGGGGAGCTGTTTTTT.

The genes are TRBV9 and TRBJ2-1; 8 bases align to TRBD1. V lost 2 bases to trimming and J lost 3 bases; unmatched junction nucleotides: 10. The CDR3 is 17 amino acids. CDR1 is SGDLS and CDR2 is YYNGEE in the germline V gene. The CDR3 here is CASSVQPDRGVYNEQFF. The CDR3 DNA reads TGTGCCAGCAGCGTCCAACCAGACAGGGGAGTCTACAATGAGCAGTTCTTC.

The gene calls are TRBV19 and TRBJ2-5; 12 nucleotides agree with TRBD2. With 1 base clipped from V and 2 bases from J, the junction kept 8 bases outside the gene matches. CDR3 size: 18 residues. The germline V gene has CDR1 LNHDA and CDR2 SQIVND (reference sequence). CDR3 nucleotide sequence: TGTGCCAGTAGTATAGCCCTAGCGGGGGGGCCGAGACAAGAGACCCAGTACTTC. Translated: CASSIALAGGPRQETQYF. The full variable domain, its missing parts supplied by reference TRBV19 and TRBJ2-5, is DGGITQSPKYLFRKEGQNVTLSCEQNLNHDAMYWYRQDPGQGLRLIYYSQIVNDFQKGDIAEGYSVSREKKESFPLTVTSAQKNPTAFYLCASSIALAGGPRQETQYFGPGTRLLVL.

The V gene is TRBV7-8, the J gene TRBJ1-5, with D maybe TRBD1 (5 bases). V shed 0 bases and J shed 5 bases, with 17 bases lying between them. The CDR3 is 17 residues long. The germline V gene encodes CDR1 SGHVS and CDR2 FQNEAQ. CDR3 coding DNA: TGTGCCAGCAGCTTAGCGCTAAGGCAGGGAATGCATCAGCCCCAGCATTTT. Protein product: CASSLALRQGMHQPQHF.

The rearrangement joins TRBV3-1 (or the pseudogene TRBV3-2) to TRBJ1-4, with D hard to call. From germline, CDR1 is LGHDT and CDR2 YNNKEL (reference sequence). The length of the CDR3 is 15 residues. V dropped 0 bases and J dropped 8 bases, with 13 bases sitting between them. CDR3 bases: TGTGCCAGCAGCCAAGAAGGGAACCGCGGGGAAAAACTGTTTTTT. Protein product: CASSQEGNRGEKLFF.

Remarks on this clone: The same CDR3 is also encoded by other DNA sequences in this sample. This chain uses TRBV3-1 (or the pseudogene TRBV3-2) with TRBJ2-7; D is undetermined. V lost 1 base to trimming and J lost 1 base, with 5 bases between them. The CDR3 loop spans 13 amino acids. Germline V gives CDR1 LGHDT, CDR2 YNNKEL (reference sequence). DNA of the CDR3: TGTGCCAGCAGCCAAGCGGGTTCCTACGAGCAGTACTTC. This translates into CASSQAGSYEQYF.

The table lists this clone with a count of one. V usage is TRBV11-3 and J usage is TRBJ2-1; possibly TRBD1 for D (5 bases). Germline assignment: CDR1 SGHNT and CDR2 YENEEA. CDR3 size: 12 residues. V lost 6 bases and J 8 bases, leaving 11 bases between the germline ends. This CDR3 is CASSDSVDEQFF. In DNA, the CDR3 is TGTGCCAGCAGTGACAGCGTCGATGAGCAGTTCTTC.

V and J are TRBV6-1 and TRBJ2-1; no firm D call. Germline V lookup: CDR1 MNHNS, CDR2 SASEGT. The CDR3 loop spans 16 amino acids. V lost 4 bases to trimming and J lost 0 bases, with 13 bases between them. CDR3 sequence reads: CASSGDLKSSYNEQFF. DNA of the CDR3: TGTGCCAGCAGTGGAGATCTAAAGAGCTCCTACAATGAGCAGTTCTTC.

In its sample, this clone was seen a few times. The rearrangement uses TRBV5-1 and TRBJ2-2; D uncertain. The CDR3 is 14 residues long. Germline V lookup: CDR1 SGHRS, CDR2 YFSETQ. The germline V and J ends were trimmed by 0 bases and 4 bases, with 7 bases remaining between them. The CDR3 coding sequence is TGCGCCAGCAGCTTGGGCGCGATCACCGGGGAGCTGTTTTTT. Translating it yields CASSLGAITGELFF. The complete variable domain, with remaining parts taken from reference TRBV5-1 and TRBJ2-2, reads KAGVTQTPRYLIKTRGQQVTLSCSPISGHRSVSWYQQTPGQGLQFLFEYFSETQRNKGNFPGRFSGRQFSNSRSEMNVSTLELGDSALYLCASSLGAITGELFFGEGSRLTVL.

The chain recombines TRBV18 with TRBJ2-7, with 10 bases fitting TRBD1. V was pared by 2 bases and J by 2 bases, with 3 bases of the junction left unmatched. Germline assignment: CDR1 KGHSH and CDR2 LQKENI. There are 15 residues in the CDR3. The CDR3 protein is CASSPGTGVPYEQYF. The DNA for the CDR3 is TGTGCCAGCTCACCAGGGACAGGGGTGCCCTACGAGCAGTACTTC. Full variable domain (remainder filled in from reference TRBV18 and TRBJ2-7): NAGVMQNPRHLVRRRGQEARLRCSPMKGHSHVYWYRQLPEEGLKFMVYLQKENIIDESGMPKERFSAEFPKEGPSILRIQQVVRGDSAAYFCASSPGTGVPYEQYFGPGTRLTVT.

The V call is TRBV19, the J call TRBJ1-3; D is undetermined. The germline V gene has CDR1 LNHDA and CDR2 SQIVND (reference sequence). This CDR3 has 15 amino acids. Trimming took off 6 bases at V and 3 bases at J, with 15 bases between the two ends. CDR3: CASSDTGEGGNTIYF. The CDR3 DNA reads TGTGCCAGTAGCGACACCGGGGAAGGTGGAAACACCATATATTTT. Together with reference TRBV19 and TRBJ1-3, the CDR3 gives the full variable domain: DGGITQSPKYLFRKEGQNVTLSCEQNLNHDAMYWYRQDPGQGLRLIYYSQIVNDFQKGDIAEGYSVSREKKESFPLTVTSAQKNPTAFYLCASSDTGEGGNTIYFGEGSWLTVV.